This record looks at one T cell receptor (beta chain) sequence and its context. Its specificity is not known. The authors carried out high-throughput sequencing of TCR beta. They applied it to CD8+ and CD4+ T cells obtained from blood. In contrast to the negatively isolated CD8+ and CD4+ T cells, TEMRA cells were FACS-enriched. The authors reverse transcribed 0.5 to 1 ug RNA with random hexamers. An immunoSEQ multiplex PCR amplified TCR beta CDR3 over 54 Vbeta and 13 Jbeta. A single record per CDR3 protein comes from TCRdb applying MiXCR to the immunoSEQ multiplex PCR reads. This sample carries some 150,000 distinct CDR3 sequences, 94% of them seen once, and the ten largest clones take approximately 0.25%. This sample is drawn from a study of CD8 T cells in Susac syndrome. General study points: An acknowledgment was made by the study that its TCR sequencing and HLA analysis involved relatively few individuals.

Germline CDR1 is DFQATT and CDR2 is SNEGSKA (reference sequence). Losses at the gene ends were 5 bases for V and 3 bases for J; bases not matched to a gene: 2. CDR3 size: 12 residues. This clonotype was sampled from a human donor in good health. Sequencing input: CD8+ T cells from PBMCs. The chain carries TRBV20-1 and TRBJ2-7, with 9 bases aligning to TRBD2. Here the CDR3 DNA reads TGCAGTGCTGCGACTAGCGGCTACGAGCAGTACTTC. As protein: CSAATSGYEQYF.